These T cell receptor beta chains were read from a single sample in a study of blood T cell repertoires in COVID-19. Sequencing used immunoSEQ multiplex PCR; TCRdb keeps in-frame clones, though not all of them. The sample has 200,000 to 250,000 clones, 85% to 90% seen once. The source material was PBMCs or T cells enriched from blood (not recorded which). These receptors were taken from a woman aged 50 to 65 with acute COVID-19. Each CDR3 is given with its conserved first and last residue. The D gene is left open where the match is weak. Clone size, where shown, is once, few, many, or a class for clones that have expanded.

j_call	v_call	clone_size	d_call	cdr3_aa	cdr3_nt
TRBJ2-1	TRBV5-1	.	TRBD2	CASSLMAGARPSSYNEQFF	TGCGCCAGCAGCTTGATGGCGGGAGCACGTCCCAGCTCCTACAATGAGCAGTTCTTC
TRBJ1-4	TRBV9	few	.	CASSVQEGWNEKLFF	TGTGCCAGCAGCGTACAGGAGGGCTGGAATGAAAAACTGTTTTTT
TRBJ1-4	TRBV6-5	.	.	CASISNAPGEKLFF	TGTGCCAGCATTTCTAATGCCCCAGGGGAAAAACTGTTTTTT
TRBJ2-1	TRBV2	few	.	CATSHEQFF	TGTGCCACTAGCCATGAGCAGTTCTTC
TRBJ1-5	TRBV7-2	.	.	CASSLGSRSRQPQHF	TGTGCCAGCAGCTTAGGATCGAGATCCAGGCAGCCCCAGCATTTT
TRBJ2-1	TRBV11-2	.	TRBD2	CASSFDPPTRAGVANEQFF	TGTGCCAGCAGCTTCGACCCGCCGACTAGGGCGGGAGTTGCCAATGAGCAGTTCTTC
TRBJ1-2	TRBV2	.	TRBD1	CASRTSGGGGYTF	TGTGCCAGCAGGACCTCAGGGGGCGGGGGCTACACCTTC
TRBJ2-5	TRBV9	.	TRBD2	CASSVTSGLWETQYF	TGTGCCAGCAGCGTAACTAGCGGGCTGTGGGAGACCCAGTACTTC
TRBJ2-1	TRBV15	.	.	CATSRVFGQPNEQFF	TGTGCCACCAGCAGAGTTTTTGGACAGCCCAATGAGCAGTTCTTC
TRBJ1-5	TRBV5-1	few	.	CASSLNPQGGQPQHF	TGCGCCAGCAGCTTGAACCCACAGGGTGGACAGCCCCAGCATTTT
TRBJ1-2	TRBV4-1	.	.	CASSQGGKGYTF	TGCGCCAGCAGCCAAGGAGGGAAAGGCTACACCTTC
TRBJ1-4	TRBV10-3	once	TRBD1	CAISGGQGREKLFF	TGTGCCATCAGTGGGGGACAGGGGAGAGAAAAACTGTTTTTT
TRBJ2-2	TRBV5-1	.	.	CASSLVEGTGELFF	TGCGCCAGCAGCTTGGTCGAGGGCACCGGGGAGCTGTTTTTT
TRBJ2-7	TRBV3-1/TRBV3-2	.	TRBD2	CASSQVPAGGYEQYF	TGTGCCAGCAGCCAAGTTCCAGCGGGAGGGTACGAGCAGTACTTC
TRBJ1-2	TRBV19	.	TRBD1	CASRSQGAFHAKGYTF	TGTGCCAGTAGGTCACAGGGGGCGTTCCATGCGAAGGGCTACACCTTC
TRBJ2-7	TRBV11-2	.	.	CASSLSRDNYEQYF	TGTGCCAGCAGCTTATCCCGGGACAACTACGAGCAGTACTTC
TRBJ1-1	TRBV5-1	.	.	CASSYDNHLGTEAFF	TGCGCCAGCAGCTATGACAACCACTTGGGCACTGAAGCTTTCTTT
TRBJ2-7	TRBV10-2	.	TRBD2	CASSASPGGPSNEQYF	TGCGCCAGCAGCGCCTCCCCGGGAGGACCGTCCAACGAGCAGTACTTC
TRBJ1-5	TRBV15	.	TRBD1	CATSRAGTGVSNQPQHF	TGTGCCACCAGCAGAGCCGGGACAGGGGTTAGCAATCAGCCCCAGCATTTT
TRBJ1-4	TRBV5-1	.	TRBD1	CASSHQGVTNEKLFF	TGCGCCAGCAGCCATCAGGGGGTAACTAATGAAAAACTGTTTTTT
TRBJ1-5	TRBV30	.	.	CAWSRGVDQPQHF	TGTGCCTGGAGTCGGGGAGTTGATCAGCCCCAGCATTTT
TRBJ1-2	TRBV9	.	.	CASSVTGGAGYTF	TGTGCCAGCAGCGTAACCGGAGGGGCTGGCTACACCTTC
TRBJ1-2	TRBV3-1/TRBV3-2	.	.	CASSHGGRSNYGYTF	TGTGCCAGCAGCCACGGGGGGAGGTCTAACTATGGCTACACCTTC
TRBJ2-7	TRBV9	.	.	CASSEGGLLDEQYF	TGTGCCAGCAGCGAGGGGGGGCTCTTGGACGAGCAGTACTTC
TRBJ1-1	TRBV18	.	.	CASSPTVFEAFF	TGTGCCAGCTCACCGACTGTTTTTGAAGCTTTCTTT
TRBJ2-5	TRBV27	once	TRBD1	CASSSWQGVETQYF	TGTGCCAGCAGTTCGTGGCAGGGGGTCGAGACCCAGTACTTC
TRBJ1-3	TRBV29-1	.	TRBD1	CSVVWDSILRGNTIYF	TGCAGCGTTGTTTGGGACAGCATTCTCAGGGGAAACACCATATATTTT
TRBJ2-6	TRBV29-1	.	.	CSVIQGSSGANVLTF	TGCAGCGTTATACAGGGATCCTCTGGGGCCAACGTCCTGACTTTC
TRBJ1-5	TRBV27	.	TRBD1	CASSGGQPQHF	TGTGCCAGCTCAGGGGGGCAGCCCCAGCATTTT
TRBJ2-7	TRBV24-1	.	.	CATSDPSAASYEQYF	TGTGCCACCAGCGACCCCTCCGCAGCTAGCTACGAGCAGTACTTC
TRBJ1-2	TRBV7-9	.	TRBD1	CASSAGQGNLDGYTF	TGTGCCAGCAGCGCTGGACAGGGGAATTTAGATGGCTACACCTTC
TRBJ1-5	TRBV19	.	TRBD1	CASSKDRAAQPQHF	TGTGCCAGTAGTAAAGACAGGGCGGCTCAGCCCCAGCATTTT
TRBJ2-7	TRBV5-1	.	.	CASSLTGVWSYEQYF	TGCGCCAGCAGCTTGACGGGGGTTTGGTCCTACGAGCAGTACTTC
TRBJ1-1	TRBV5-5	.	.	CASSLVAGPGDEAFF	TGTGCCAGCAGCTTGGTGGCGGGGCCCGGTGATGAAGCTTTCTTT
TRBJ1-2	TRBV7-9	.	TRBD1	CASSRPGTGFEGYTF	TGTGCCAGCAGCCGTCCCGGGACAGGGTTCGAGGGCTACACCTTC
TRBJ2-3	TRBV7-2	many	TRBD2	CASRGGVGRDTQYF	TGTGCCAGCAGGGGGGGGGTGGGGCGGGATACGCAGTATTTT
TRBJ1-6	TRBV12-3/TRBV12-4	.	.	CASSSSSPLHF	TGTGCCAGCAGTTCAAGCTCACCCCTCCACTTT
TRBJ1-2	TRBV19	.	TRBD1	CASSTDRDRGRGYGYTF	TGTGCCAGTAGTACCGACCGGGACAGGGGGCGAGGCTATGGCTACACCTTC
TRBJ1-1	TRBV4-2	.	.	CASSPSRGNTEAFF	TGTGCCAGCAGCCCCTCCAGGGGAAACACTGAAGCTTTCTTT
TRBJ2-1	TRBV20-1	.	.	CSASHPGTYNEQFF	TGCAGTGCTAGTCACCCCGGGACCTACAATGAGCAGTTCTTC